This T cell receptor (beta chain) emerged from a study of cytomegalovirus exposure and HLA in healthy donors. V lost 3 bases to trimming and J lost 3 bases, with 12 bases between them. CDR1 MNHEY and CDR2 SMNVEV come from the germline V gene (reference sequence). The CDR3 consists of 15 residues. Primers: 60 Vbeta forward and 13 Jbeta reverse. Here immunoSEQ multiplex PCR was the method, and the copy in TCRdb shows in-frame clones only, minus some. The repertoire holds roughly 90,000 clones, with roughly 80% as singletons. The sample consisted of PBMCs. The sequence was obtained from a woman in her thirties or forties in good health and CMV-seropositive. The chain employs TRBV27 and TRBJ1-5, with D possibly matching TRBD1 (6 bases). CDR3 loop: CASSFGAGDNQPQHF. In DNA, the CDR3 is TGTGCCAGCAGTTTTGGGGCAGGGGACAATCAGCCCCAGCATTTT.